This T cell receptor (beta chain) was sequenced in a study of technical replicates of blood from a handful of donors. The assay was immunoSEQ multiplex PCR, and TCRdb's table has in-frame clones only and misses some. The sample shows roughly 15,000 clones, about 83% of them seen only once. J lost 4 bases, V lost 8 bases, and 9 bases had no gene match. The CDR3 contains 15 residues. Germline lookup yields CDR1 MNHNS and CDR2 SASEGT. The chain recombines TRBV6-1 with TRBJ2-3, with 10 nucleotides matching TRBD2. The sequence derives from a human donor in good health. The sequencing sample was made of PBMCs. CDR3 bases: TGTGCCAGCCCCCCGGGACTAGCGATAGCAGATACGCAGTATTTT. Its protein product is CASPPGLAIADTQYF.